The 3 T cell receptor beta chains presented below share a single source sample, sequenced in a study of T cell responses to AZD1222 COVID-19 vaccine (dated by TCRdb to the early 2020s). The library came from the immunoSEQ multiplex PCR assay. TCRdb re-hosts the immuneACCESS table, in-frame sequences only. Its copies lack some clones; in the studies checked, an unresolved V gene accounts for under half of them, and the cause for the rest is not known. The sample has about 140,000 clones on record, 85% to 90% of them singletons. Around 3.5% of the sample belongs to the ten largest clones. Read against the paper, the sample's time point label means: baseline before first vaccination. The sample in question was peripheral blood, obtained on day 0 of AZD1222 vaccination. All receptors derive from an adult in good health.

Written as DNA, the CDR3 is TGTGCCAGTAGTATTGTGGACAGCTTCAATCAGCCCCAGCATTTT. Protein sequence: CASSIVDSFNQPQHF. The rearrangement uses TRBV19 and TRBJ1-5; D is perhaps TRBD1 (6 bases). Between the trimmed V and J ends, which lost 3 bases and 3 bases, there was a span of 12 bases. CDR3 length: 15 amino acids. The germline V gene encodes CDR1 LNHDA and CDR2 SQIVND (reference sequence).

The chain is built from TRBV11-2 and TRBJ1-2, with D maybe TRBD1 (6 bases). The CDR3 extends over 13 amino acids. The V gene's germline CDR1 is SGHAT and CDR2 FQNNGV. V was pared by 2 bases and J by 6 bases, with 10 bases between. CDR3 in DNA: TGTGCCAGCAGCTTATTCCCAGGGGATGGCTACACCTTC. The encoded protein is CASSLFPGDGYTF.

The gene calls are TRBV28 and TRBJ2-7; D perhaps matches TRBD1 (6 bases). The CDR3 sequence is 14 residues long. Germline V gene data show CDR1 as MDHEN and CDR2 as SYDVKM. Trimming shortened V by 3 bases and J by 3 bases, and 12 bases separated the two germline ends. CDR3 in DNA: TGTGCCAGCAGTTTGCCGCAGGGGAACTACGAGCAGTACTTC. Translated: CASSLPQGNYEQYF.